What follows describes a single T cell receptor beta chain. The antigen remains unidentified. The data stem from a study of cytomegalovirus exposure and HLA in healthy donors. Study-level points and caveats: Later, an analysis found that TCR clusters from the first cohort tended to co-occur in the roughly 110 validation repertoires. Researchers catalogued approximately 170 TCR beta chains as cytomegalovirus-associated.

The assay was immunoSEQ multiplex PCR, and TCRdb's table has in-frame clones only and misses some. The sample carries over 200,000 clones, around 86% recorded once. The length of the CDR3 is 14 residues. V shed 1 base and J shed 0 bases, with 6 bases lying between them. Germline V gene data show CDR1 as SEHNR and CDR2 as FQNEAQ (reference sequence). The sequenced material came from PBMCs. The rearrangement uses TRBV7-9 and TRBJ1-1, with unresolved D. The TCR was taken from a woman between 18 and 29 years old in good health and CMV-seropositive. As DNA, the CDR3 is TGTGCCAGCAGCTTAGTACACATGAACACTGAAGCTTTCTTT. Protein product: CASSLVHMNTEAFF.